The TCR beta chain described here comes from a study of graft-versus-host responses after intestinal transplantation. As for the study in general: Recipients uniformly received anti-thymocyte globulin induction, followed by tacrolimus and steroids for roughly 3 years. Study-level results: Ileal or blood samples showed some GvH clones first, and such clones were also found in recipient marrow.

Sequencing was performed with immunoSEQ multiplex PCR; in TCRdb, only in-frame clones are kept and a portion is missing. The sample has approximately 85,000 clones, just under 95% seen once. Trimming cost V 1 base and J 4 bases, with 10 bases left between them. CDR1 is SGHVS and CDR2 is FQNEAQ in the germline V gene. The CDR3 contains 14 residues. Regarding this clone: Its cognate antigen is unknown.

Specimen: unstimulated CD8+ T cells sorted from spleen or lymph node cells, collected before transplant. The TCR was taken from a human donor who was the organ donor for an intestinal transplant. The genes are TRBV7-8 and TRBJ1-2; D is possibly TRBD1 (5 bases). The DNA of the CDR3 is TGTGCCAGCAGCTTAGACGACAGCCTCTATGGCTACACCTTC. Residues: CASSLDDSLYGYTF.